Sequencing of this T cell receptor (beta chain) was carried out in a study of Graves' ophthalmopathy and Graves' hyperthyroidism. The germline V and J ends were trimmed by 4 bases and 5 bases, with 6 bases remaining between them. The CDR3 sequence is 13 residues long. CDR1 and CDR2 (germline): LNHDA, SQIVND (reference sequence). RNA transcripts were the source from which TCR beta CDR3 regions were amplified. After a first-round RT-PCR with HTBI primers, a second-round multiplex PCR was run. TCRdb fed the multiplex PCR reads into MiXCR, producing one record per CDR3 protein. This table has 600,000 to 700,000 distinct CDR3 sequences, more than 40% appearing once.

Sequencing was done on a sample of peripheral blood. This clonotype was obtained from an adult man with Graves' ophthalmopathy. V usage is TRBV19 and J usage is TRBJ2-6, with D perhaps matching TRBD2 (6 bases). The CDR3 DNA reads TGTGCCAGTAGTAGCGGGAGGGCCAACGTCCTGACTTTC. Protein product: CASSSGRANVLTF.